This T cell receptor beta chain appears in the sequencing data of a study of blood T cell repertoires in COVID-19. Study at large: PBMCs, B-cell-depleted T cells, or T cells were the source of the cDNA or gDNA that made up the material.

In the authors' methods: From reference gene primer amplification, estimates of nucleated cell counts were derived. TCRdb's copy holds only in-frame clones and misses some; the assay was immunoSEQ multiplex PCR. Clonal size and the V and J genes are those of that table, whereas D and trimming came from the DNA. The sample comprises approximately 290,000 clones, 70% to 90% of which are singletons, and 0.87% rests with the top ten. Recruited during active infection, patients (from Seattle) were subsequently followed longitudinally. Trimming left V 0 bases short and J 7 bases short, with 25 bases between. CDR3 size: 18 residues. The germline V gene has CDR1 SGDLS and CDR2 YYNGEE.

This clonotype was obtained from a human donor with COVID-19, enrolled during active disease. The donor label of this sample is uncertain. The sequenced sample was peripheral blood. The chain carries TRBV9 and TRBJ1-2; D possibly corresponds to TRBD1 (5 bases). The CDR3 sequence: CASSVGGGTSGLYSGYTF. CDR3 nucleotides: TGTGCCAGCAGCGTAGGGGGGGGGACCTCGGGCCTCTACTCTGGCTACACCTTC.